A selection of T cell receptor beta chains follows, all from one sample in a study of beta chain features in type 1 diabetes. Data came from immunoSEQ multiplex PCR; TCRdb stores just in-frame clones and leaves some out. This sample has 200,000 to 250,000 clones, with 9.6% found just once. The specimen was naive CD4+ T cells from blood. These receptors were collected from a woman younger than 30 in good health. CDR3s leave out the opening cysteine and the closing phenylalanine or tryptophan. Each record gives: D gene, V gene, J gene, CDR3 protein. The D gene is left open where the match is weak.

d_call: TRBD1
v_call: TRBV7-9
j_call: TRBJ1-2
cdr3_aa: ASSLAGGQGNYGYT

d_call: TRBD1
v_call: TRBV5-6
j_call: TRBJ2-7
cdr3_aa: ASSAPPGTDYEQY

d_call: .
v_call: TRBV6-4
j_call: TRBJ2-1
cdr3_aa: ASSDSAVPGLKYNEQF

d_call: .
v_call: TRBV11-2
j_call: TRBJ2-1
cdr3_aa: ASSLWQAANEQF

d_call: TRBD1
v_call: TRBV2
j_call: TRBJ1-5
cdr3_aa: ASSDTGGYQPQH

d_call: TRBD2
v_call: TRBV5-1
j_call: TRBJ2-7
cdr3_aa: ASSRVLAGDEQY

d_call: .
v_call: TRBV7-3
j_call: TRBJ2-2
cdr3_aa: ASSSRLWNNTGELF

d_call: .
v_call: TRBV18
j_call: TRBJ2-5
cdr3_aa: ASSLRVGEETQY

d_call: .
v_call: TRBV28
j_call: TRBJ1-2
cdr3_aa: ASSWVRDTFRYT

d_call: .
v_call: TRBV28
j_call: TRBJ1-5
cdr3_aa: ASSQTPLQPQH

d_call: TRBD1
v_call: TRBV11-1
j_call: TRBJ1-5
cdr3_aa: ASSLEGAGQPQH

d_call: .
v_call: TRBV15
j_call: TRBJ2-7
cdr3_aa: ATSRVRRGTHYEQY

d_call: .
v_call: TRBV9
j_call: TRBJ2-3
cdr3_aa: ASSVSGSTQY

d_call: .
v_call: TRBV16
j_call: TRBJ1-2
cdr3_aa: ASSQSTVRDYGYT

d_call: .
v_call: TRBV7-9
j_call: TRBJ2-7
cdr3_aa: ASSQGGPYEQY

d_call: .
v_call: TRBV5-1
j_call: TRBJ2-7
cdr3_aa: ASSLLPLTGNSYEQY

d_call: .
v_call: TRBV5-1
j_call: TRBJ2-2
cdr3_aa: ASSLDTAQGGELF

d_call: .
v_call: TRBV6-5
j_call: TRBJ1-1
cdr3_aa: ASSKVAGDTEAF